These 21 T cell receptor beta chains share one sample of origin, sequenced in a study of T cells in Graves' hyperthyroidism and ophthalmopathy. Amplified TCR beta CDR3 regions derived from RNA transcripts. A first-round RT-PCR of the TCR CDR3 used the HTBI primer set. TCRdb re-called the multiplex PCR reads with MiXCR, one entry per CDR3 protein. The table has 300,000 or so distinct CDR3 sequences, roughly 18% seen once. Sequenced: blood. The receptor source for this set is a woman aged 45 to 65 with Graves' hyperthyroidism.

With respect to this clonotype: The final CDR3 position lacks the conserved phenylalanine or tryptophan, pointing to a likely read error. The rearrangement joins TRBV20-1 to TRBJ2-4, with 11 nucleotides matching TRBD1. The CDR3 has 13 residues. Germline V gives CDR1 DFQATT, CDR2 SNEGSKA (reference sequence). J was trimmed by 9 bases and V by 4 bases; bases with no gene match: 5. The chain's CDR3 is CSAKSGQGGIQYL. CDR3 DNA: TGCAGTGCTAAATCGGGACAGGGGGGCATTCAGTACCTC.

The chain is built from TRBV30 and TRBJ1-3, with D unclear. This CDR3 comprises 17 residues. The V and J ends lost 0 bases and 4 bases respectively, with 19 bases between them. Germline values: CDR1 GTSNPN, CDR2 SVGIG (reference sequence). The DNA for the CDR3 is TGTGCCTGGAGTGTAACGATCGTTGCCCGGGGAGGAAACACCATATATTTT. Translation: CAWSVTIVARGGNTIYF.

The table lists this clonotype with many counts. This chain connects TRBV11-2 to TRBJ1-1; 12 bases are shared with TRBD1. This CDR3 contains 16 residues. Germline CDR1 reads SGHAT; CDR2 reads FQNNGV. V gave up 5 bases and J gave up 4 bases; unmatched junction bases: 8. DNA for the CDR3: TGTGCCAGCAGCCCCCGGGACAGGGGGCAAGGCACTGAAGCTTTCTTT. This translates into CASSPRDRGQGTEAFF.

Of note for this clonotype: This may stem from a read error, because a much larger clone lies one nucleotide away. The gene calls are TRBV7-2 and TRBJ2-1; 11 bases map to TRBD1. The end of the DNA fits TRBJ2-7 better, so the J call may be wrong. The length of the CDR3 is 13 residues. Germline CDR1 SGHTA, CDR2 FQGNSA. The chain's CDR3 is CAIGQGARNEQYF. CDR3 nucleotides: TGTGCCATAGGACAGGGGGCGCGTAATGAGCAGTACTTC.

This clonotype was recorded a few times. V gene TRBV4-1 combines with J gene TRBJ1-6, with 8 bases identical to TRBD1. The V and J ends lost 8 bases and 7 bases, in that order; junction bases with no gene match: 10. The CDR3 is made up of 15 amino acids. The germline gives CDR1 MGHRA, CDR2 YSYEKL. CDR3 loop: CASRPGDRLNSPLHF. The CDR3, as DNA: TGCGCCAGCCGCCCGGGGGACAGGCTGAATTCACCCCTCCACTTT.

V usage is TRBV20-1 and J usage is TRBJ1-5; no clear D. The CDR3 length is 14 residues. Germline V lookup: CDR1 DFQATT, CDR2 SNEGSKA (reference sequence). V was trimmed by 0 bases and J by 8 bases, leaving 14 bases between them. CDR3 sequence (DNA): TGCAGTGCTAGAGATCCCGGGAGCTGGAAGCCCCAGCATTTT. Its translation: CSARDPGSWKPQHF.

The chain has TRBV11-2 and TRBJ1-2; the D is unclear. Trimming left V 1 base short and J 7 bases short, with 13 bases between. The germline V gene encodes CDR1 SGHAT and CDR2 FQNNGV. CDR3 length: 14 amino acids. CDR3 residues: CASSLVGALSGYTF. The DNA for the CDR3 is TGTGCCAGCAGCTTAGTCGGAGCCCTGAGTGGCTACACCTTC.

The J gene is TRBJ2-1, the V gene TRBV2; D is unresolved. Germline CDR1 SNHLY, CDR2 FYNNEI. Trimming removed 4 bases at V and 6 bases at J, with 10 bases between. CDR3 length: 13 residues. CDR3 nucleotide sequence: TGTGCCAGCAGTGGATCACTGGCCAATGAGCAGTTCTTC. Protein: CASSGSLANEQFF.

The CDR3 coding sequence is TGTGCCAGCAGTTACTCTGCGGCCGGGGAGCTGTTTTTT. Its protein is CASSYSAAGELFF. This chain uses TRBV6-2 or TRBV6-3 with TRBJ2-2; D not resolved. CDR3 size: 13 residues. Trimming took 0 bases from V and 6 from J, leaving 5 bases between them. CDR1 and CDR2 from the germline V gene are MNHEY and SVGEGT.

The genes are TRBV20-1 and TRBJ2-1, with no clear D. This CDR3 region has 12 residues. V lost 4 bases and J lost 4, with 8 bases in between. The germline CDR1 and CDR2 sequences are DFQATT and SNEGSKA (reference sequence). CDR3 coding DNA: TGCAGTGCTAACGGACCGTACAATGAGCAGTTCTTC. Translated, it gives CSANGPYNEQFF.

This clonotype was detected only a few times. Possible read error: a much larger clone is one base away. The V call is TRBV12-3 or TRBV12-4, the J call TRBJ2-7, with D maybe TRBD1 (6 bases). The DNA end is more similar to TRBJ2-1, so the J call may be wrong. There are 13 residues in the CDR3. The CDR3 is CASELTGSYEQFF. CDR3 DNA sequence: TGTGCCAGTGAATTGACAGGCTCCTACGAGCAGTTCTTC.

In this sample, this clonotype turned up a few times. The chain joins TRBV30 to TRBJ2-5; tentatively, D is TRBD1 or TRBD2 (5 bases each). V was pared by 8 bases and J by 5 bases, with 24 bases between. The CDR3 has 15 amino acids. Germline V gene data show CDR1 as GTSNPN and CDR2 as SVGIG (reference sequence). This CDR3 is CAASGTLDFRETQYF. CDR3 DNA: TGTGCCGCTTCCGGGACCCTAGATTTTAGGGAGACCCAGTACTTC.

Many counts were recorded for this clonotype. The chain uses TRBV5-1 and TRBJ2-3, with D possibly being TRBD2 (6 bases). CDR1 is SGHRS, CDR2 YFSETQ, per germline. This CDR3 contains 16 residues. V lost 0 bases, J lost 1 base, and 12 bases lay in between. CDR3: CASSLVGLQGTDTQYF. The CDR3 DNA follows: TGCGCCAGCAGCTTGGTAGGACTACAAGGCACAGATACGCAGTATTTT.

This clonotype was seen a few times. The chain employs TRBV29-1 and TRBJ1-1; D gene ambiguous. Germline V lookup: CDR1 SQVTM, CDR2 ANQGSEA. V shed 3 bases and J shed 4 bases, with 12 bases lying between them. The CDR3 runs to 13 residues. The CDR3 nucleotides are TGCAGCGTTGACTCGGTGGGTGGCACTGAAGCTTTCTTT. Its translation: CSVDSVGGTEAFF.

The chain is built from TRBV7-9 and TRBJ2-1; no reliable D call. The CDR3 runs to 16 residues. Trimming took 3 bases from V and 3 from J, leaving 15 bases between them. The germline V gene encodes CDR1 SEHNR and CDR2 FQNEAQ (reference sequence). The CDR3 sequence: CASSFGTTAFYNEQFF. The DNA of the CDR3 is TGTGCCAGCAGCTTTGGTACGACTGCCTTCTACAATGAGCAGTTCTTC. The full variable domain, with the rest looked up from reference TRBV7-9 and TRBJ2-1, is DTGVSQNPRHKITKRGQNVTFRCDPISEHNRLYWYRQTLGQGPEFLTYFQNEAQLEKSRLLSDRFSAERPKGSFSTLEIQRTEQGDSAMYLCASSFGTTAFYNEQFFGPGTRLTVL.

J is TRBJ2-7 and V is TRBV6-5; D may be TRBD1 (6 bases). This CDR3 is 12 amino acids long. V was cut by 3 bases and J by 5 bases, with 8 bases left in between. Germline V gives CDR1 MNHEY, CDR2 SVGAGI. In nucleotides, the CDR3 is TGTGCCAGCAGTTATCCAGGGGACGAGCAGTACTTC. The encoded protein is CASSYPGDEQYF.

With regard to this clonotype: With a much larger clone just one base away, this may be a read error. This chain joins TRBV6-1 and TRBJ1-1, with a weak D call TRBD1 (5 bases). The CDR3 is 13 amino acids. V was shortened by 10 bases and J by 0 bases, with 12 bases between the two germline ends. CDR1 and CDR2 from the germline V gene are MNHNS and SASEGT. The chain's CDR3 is CATRATVNTEAFF. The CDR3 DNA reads TGTGCCACCAGGGCGACAGTGAACACTGAAGCTTTCTTT.

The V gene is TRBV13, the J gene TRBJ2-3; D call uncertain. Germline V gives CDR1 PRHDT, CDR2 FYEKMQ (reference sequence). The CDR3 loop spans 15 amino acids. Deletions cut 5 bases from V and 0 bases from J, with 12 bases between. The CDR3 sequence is CASSPGSYSTDTQYF. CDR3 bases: TGTGCCAGCAGCCCAGGTTCCTATAGCACAGATACGCAGTATTTT.

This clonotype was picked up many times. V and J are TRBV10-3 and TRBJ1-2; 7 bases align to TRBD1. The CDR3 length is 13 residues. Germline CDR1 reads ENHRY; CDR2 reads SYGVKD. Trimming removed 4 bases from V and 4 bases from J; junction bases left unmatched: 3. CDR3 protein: CAISAAGGYGYTF. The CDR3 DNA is TGTGCCATCAGTGCCGCAGGGGGCTATGGCTACACCTTC.

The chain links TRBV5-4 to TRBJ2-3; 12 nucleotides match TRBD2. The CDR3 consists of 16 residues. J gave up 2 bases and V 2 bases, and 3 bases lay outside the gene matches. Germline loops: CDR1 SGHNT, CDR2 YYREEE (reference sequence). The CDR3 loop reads CASSFPSGGATDTQYF. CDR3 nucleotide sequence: TGTGCCAGCAGCTTCCCTAGCGGGGGGGCCACAGATACGCAGTATTTT.

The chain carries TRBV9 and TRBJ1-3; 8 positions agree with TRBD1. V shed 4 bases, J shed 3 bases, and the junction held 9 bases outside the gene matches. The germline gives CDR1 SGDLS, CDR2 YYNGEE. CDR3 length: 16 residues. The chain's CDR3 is CASSPTDRGFGNTIYF. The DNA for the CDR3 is TGTGCCAGCAGCCCAACTGACAGGGGCTTTGGAAACACCATATATTTT.